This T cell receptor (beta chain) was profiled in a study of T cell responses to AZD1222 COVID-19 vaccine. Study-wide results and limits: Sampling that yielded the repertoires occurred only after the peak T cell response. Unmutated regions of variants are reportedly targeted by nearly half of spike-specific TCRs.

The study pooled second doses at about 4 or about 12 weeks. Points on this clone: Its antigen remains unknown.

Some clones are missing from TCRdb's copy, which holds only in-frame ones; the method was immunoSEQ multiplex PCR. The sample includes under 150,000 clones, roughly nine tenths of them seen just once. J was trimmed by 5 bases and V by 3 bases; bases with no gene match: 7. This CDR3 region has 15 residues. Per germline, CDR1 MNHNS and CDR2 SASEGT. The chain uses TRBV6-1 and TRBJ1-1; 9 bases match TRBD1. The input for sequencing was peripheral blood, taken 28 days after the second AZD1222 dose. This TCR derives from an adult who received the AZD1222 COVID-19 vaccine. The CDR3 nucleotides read TGTGCCAGCAGTGATAGGGGGACAGGGAGTACTGAAGCTTTCTTT. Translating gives CASSDRGTGSTEAFF.